This T cell receptor beta chain was captured by sequencing in a study of T-cell reconstitution after alpha-beta-depleted transplantation in children. The library targeted TCRbeta and was prepared with unique molecular identifiers. TCRdb re-called the PCR reads with MiXCR, one entry per CDR3 protein. The sample yields 300,000 to 400,000 distinct CDR3 sequences, 15% to 20% seen once. This CDR3 contains 16 residues. J lost 3 bases, V lost 2 bases, and 9 bases had no gene match. From germline, CDR1 is GTSNPN and CDR2 SVGIG (reference sequence). V gene TRBV30 combines with J gene TRBJ2-1; 8 nucleotides agree with TRBD2. This clonotype was sampled from a male patient between 2 and 10 years old who had a stem cell transplant for acute lymphoblastic leukemia, so the T cells may come from the graft donor. The starting material was PBMCs, mostly from graft donor cells, obtained 360 days after TCRalphabeta/CD19-depleted stem cell transplant. CDR3 nucleotides: TGTGCCTGGAGTACTAAAGCGGGACTAGGCTACAATGAGCAGTTCTTC. It yields the protein CAWSTKAGLGYNEQFF. Filled out from reference TRBV30 and TRBJ2-1, the complete variable domain reads SQTIHQWPATLVQPVGSPLSLECTVEGTSNPNLYWYRQAAGRGLQLLFYSVGIGQISSEVPQNLSASRPQDRQFILSSKKLLLSDSGFYLCAWSTKAGLGYNEQFFGPGTRLTVL.